A single sample gave rise to the 5 T cell receptor beta chains below, sequenced in a study of T cell responses to AZD1222 COVID-19 vaccine. Using immunoSEQ multiplex PCR, the repertoire was profiled, and TCRdb retains in-frame clones only, with some absent. The table has about 120,000 clones, 88% seen once. This sample comprised peripheral blood, obtained on day 0 of MenACWY control vaccination. The source of these receptors is an adult in good health.

The chain employs TRBV27 and TRBJ2-7; the D gene is possibly TRBD1 (5 bases). Germline values: CDR1 MNHEY, CDR2 SMNVEV (reference sequence). V shed 6 bases and J shed 6 bases, with 21 bases lying between them. The CDR3 totals 15 residues. CDR3: CASSPFGANSGEQYF. The CDR3 bases are TGTGCCAGCAGCCCTTTTGGGGCGAATTCGGGCGAGCAGTACTTC.

The chain uses TRBV28 and TRBJ2-7; 12 nucleotides match TRBD2. The CDR3 runs to 14 residues. Germline V lookup: CDR1 MDHEN, CDR2 SYDVKM. J gave up 4 bases and V 7 bases, and 5 bases lay outside the gene matches. The DNA for the CDR3 is TGTGCCAGCAAAGGCGGGACTAGCGGGTACGAGCAGTACTTC. Amino acids: CASKGGTSGYEQYF.

The chain is built from TRBV7-9 and TRBJ2-7; D is perhaps TRBD1 or TRBD2 (6 bases each). The germline gives CDR1 SEHNR, CDR2 FQNEAQ (reference sequence). The CDR3 runs 15 residues. Trimming stripped 8 bases from V and 2 bases from J, with 19 bases between. CDR3 coding DNA: TGTGCCAGCGGGGGCCGAAGGGAGGAGACCTACGAGCAGTACTTC. It is translated as CASGGRREETYEQYF.

This clone was seen once. The chain's CDR3 is CASSVGQPSNTGELFF. CDR3 DNA: TGTGCCAGCAGCGTAGGACAACCCTCGAACACCGGGGAGCTGTTTTTT. This chain connects TRBV2 to TRBJ2-2; D perhaps matches TRBD1 (5 bases). The germline V and J ends were trimmed by 6 bases and 0 bases, with 14 bases remaining between them. Germline V gives CDR1 SNHLY, CDR2 FYNNEI. The CDR3 runs to 16 residues.

The V gene is TRBV10-3, the J gene TRBJ2-2, with TRBD1 matching 8 bases. The CDR3 extends over 16 amino acids. V shed 4 bases, J shed 2 bases, and the junction held 6 bases outside the gene matches. Germline CDR1 ENHRY, CDR2 SYGVKD. CDR3: CAISGEQGGNTGELFF. Here the CDR3 DNA reads TGTGCCATCAGTGGCGAACAGGGGGGAAACACCGGGGAGCTGTTTTTT.